This T cell receptor (beta chain) was captured by sequencing in a study of beta chain features in type 1 diabetes. Notes on the study in general: In the patient group, naive, central memory and Treg TCRB repertoires seemed more alike than in the healthy donor group. Small HLA sub-analyses could not settle whether HLA shapes TCRB rearrangement. When Type 1 diabetes patients were examined, their TCRB CDR3s proved moderately but significantly shorter in all four CD4+ subsets. More deletions and fewer insertions at VDJ junctions were seen in type 1 diabetes patients.

Sorted CD4+ subsets: naive, central memory, regulatory, stem cell-like memory (CD45RO/CCR7/CD25/CD127/CD95/CD27 panel). TCRB transcripts that were expressed got sequenced, as all of the isolated RNA had been reverse transcribed. Sequenced by immunoSEQ multiplex PCR; TCRdb stores in-frame clones only, minus some. The table has hundreds of thousands of clones, around an eighth seen once; the top ten hold approximately 0.022%. This clone has only a few counts. Its target is not known. This clonotype was sampled from a man younger than 30 with type 1 diabetes. The specimen was naive CD4+ T cells from blood.

The CDR3 nucleotides read TGTGCCTGGACGGGTGGAGGACTCTTCATGAACACTGAAGCTTTCTTT. It encodes CAWTGGGLFMNTEAFF. This chain uses TRBV30 with TRBJ1-1; D uncertain. Germline CDR1 and CDR2: GTSNPN and SVGIG (reference sequence). The CDR3 is 16 residues long. V was pared by 4 bases and J by 0 bases, with 18 bases between.